The text below deals with one TCR beta chain. No antigen is known for it. This CDR3 region has 13 residues. The V and J ends lost 5 bases and 1 base respectively, with 8 bases between them. Germline lookup yields CDR1 MNHNS and CDR2 SASEGT. The assay was immunoSEQ multiplex PCR, and TCRdb's table has in-frame clones only and misses some. This sample has tens of thousands of clones, with 94% found just once. This sample stems from a study of cytomegalovirus exposure and HLA in healthy donors. Study context: The platform used for the 110 or so validation repertoires matched that of the approximately 640 first-cohort repertoires, a later analysis reported. Findings and limits, study-wide: Most observed TCR sequences were rare, whereas some public TCRs were detected in many donors.

The chain has TRBV6-1 and TRBJ1-1; D uncertain. The origin of this receptor is a woman aged 18-29 years in good health and CMV-seronegative. What was sequenced was PBMCs. CDR3 residues: CASSSNWNTEAFF. For the CDR3, the DNA is TGTGCCAGCAGTTCTAATTGGAACACTGAAGCTTTCTTT.